Listed below are T cell receptor beta chains from one sample, sequenced in a study of shared clonotypes between healthy human individuals. Profiled with immunoSEQ multiplex PCR; TCRdb holds only in-frame clones, not every one. This sample has approximately 810,000 clones, with 80% to 95% found just once. Sequencing input: naive CD8+ T cells sorted from blood. These receptors all stem from a man aged 25-45 years in good health. Each CDR3 is given with its conserved first and last residue. A D gene is named only where the DNA matches it firmly. Size is stated for part of the rows, as once, few or many counts, or as a class when the clone is expanded.

V gene	clone size	D gene	J gene	CDR3 protein	CDR3 DNA
TRBV29-1	NA	TRBD1	TRBJ2-7	CSVEGPQGAYEQYF	TGCAGCGTTGAAGGCCCACAGGGGGCGTACGAGCAGTACTTC
TRBV2	NA	TRBD2	TRBJ2-1	CASSSLAGADNEQFF	TGTGCCAGCAGCTCACTAGCGGGAGCCGACAATGAGCAGTTCTTC
TRBV29-1	NA	NA	TRBJ2-3	CSVELVGVTDTQYF	TGCAGCGTTGAATTAGTGGGAGTGACAGATACGCAGTATTTT
TRBV11-2	NA	NA	TRBJ2-6	CASSLFGAQHSGANVLTF	TGTGCCAGCAGCTTATTTGGGGCGCAGCACTCTGGGGCCAACGTCCTGACTTTC
TRBV7-9	NA	NA	TRBJ2-7	CASSLAAGPNADEQYF	TGTGCCAGCAGCTTAGCGGCAGGACCGAATGCCGACGAGCAGTACTTC
TRBV6-4	few	TRBD2	TRBJ2-3	CASSVDGRATDTQYF	TGTGCCAGCAGTGTCGACGGGAGGGCCACAGATACGCAGTATTTT
TRBV7-9	NA	NA	TRBJ1-2	CASSPIGPNYGYTF	TGTGCCAGCAGCCCGATCGGGCCTAACTATGGCTACACCTTC
TRBV5-6	NA	TRBD1	TRBJ2-1	CASSQDRAYNEQFF	TGTGCCAGCAGCCAGGACAGGGCATACAATGAGCAGTTCTTC
TRBV5-1	NA	NA	TRBJ1-1	CASSLGLGGTEAFF	TGCGCCAGCAGCTTAGGATTAGGGGGCACTGAAGCTTTCTTT
TRBV27	NA	NA	TRBJ2-7	CASSLVGLSEQYF	TGTGCCAGCAGTTTAGTAGGTCTTTCCGAGCAGTACTTC
TRBV7-9	NA	NA	TRBJ1-2	CASSHSAGTPDGYTF	TGTGCCAGCAGTCATAGTGCCGGGACTCCCGACGGCTACACCTTC
TRBV21-1	NA	NA	TRBJ1-4	CASSPSGVNEKLFF	TGTGCCAGCTCGCCCTCGGGGGTGAATGAAAAACTGTTTTTT
TRBV11-2	NA	NA	TRBJ1-1	CASSESRIWGLNTEAFF	TGTGCCAGCAGCGAAAGTAGGATTTGGGGGTTGAACACTGAAGCTTTCTTT
TRBV4-1	NA	NA	TRBJ2-5	CASSPLGVFEKETQYF	TGCGCCAGCAGCCCTCTGGGGGTATTCGAGAAAGAGACCCAGTACTTC
TRBV7-9	NA	TRBD2	TRBJ2-7	CASSTGLAGLGSEQYF	TGTGCCAGCAGCACCGGACTAGCGGGCCTTGGCAGCGAGCAGTACTTC
TRBV19	NA	NA	TRBJ2-7	CASSIRPGYEQYF	TGTGCCAGTAGTATCCGTCCAGGCTACGAGCAGTACTTC
TRBV10-3	NA	NA	TRBJ2-7	CAISSISDSTYEQYF	TGTGCCATCAGCTCAATTTCGGACTCGACCTACGAGCAGTACTTC
TRBV6-5	once	NA	TRBJ2-1	CASRKGSNEQFF	TGTGCCAGCAGGAAGGGGTCCAATGAGCAGTTCTTC
TRBV6-6	NA	TRBD1	TRBJ2-2	CASRHRGGGELFF	TGTGCCAGCAGACACAGGGGTGGCGGGGAGCTGTTTTTT
TRBV7-6	NA	TRBD2	TRBJ2-3	CASSIPLLAGGENTQYF	TGTGCCAGCAGCATACCTTTACTAGCGGGAGGGGAAAATACGCAGTATTTT
TRBV9	NA	NA	TRBJ2-1	CASSVYRAGEQFF	TGTGCCAGCAGCGTCTACAGGGCGGGCGAGCAGTTCTTC
TRBV29-1	NA	TRBD2	TRBJ2-3	CSVEDPGLAGGPGQDLAQYF	TGCAGCGTTGAAGATCCGGGACTAGCGGGAGGGCCCGGTCAGGACCTAGCGCAGTATTTT
TRBV28	NA	TRBD2	TRBJ2-3	CASSPRGGVPSTDTQYF	TGTGCCAGCAGCCCCCGCGGGGGAGTCCCTAGCACAGATACGCAGTATTTT
TRBV7-8	NA	TRBD2	TRBJ2-5	CASSQGLAAQETQYF	TGTGCCAGCAGCCAGGGACTAGCGGCGCAAGAGACCCAGTACTTC
TRBV27	NA	TRBD2	TRBJ2-3	CASSQRPGTSGFNTQYF	TGTGCCAGCAGTCAGCGACCTGGGACTAGCGGTTTTAATACGCAGTATTTT
TRBV15	NA	NA	TRBJ2-2	CATSRVPTAGTGELFF	TGTGCCACCAGCAGAGTCCCGACTGCTGGCACCGGGGAGCTGTTTTTT
TRBV5-4	NA	NA	TRBJ2-7	CASSLRGGYEQYF	TGTGCCAGCAGCTTGAGGGGGGGCTACGAGCAGTACTTC
TRBV29-1	NA	NA	TRBJ2-2	CSVVLSGTNTGELFF	TGCAGCGTTGTTTTGTCGGGTACGAACACCGGGGAGCTGTTTTTT
TRBV7-8	NA	TRBD2	TRBJ2-5	CASSLFLSGHAKETQYF	TGTGCCAGCAGCTTATTTCTTAGCGGGCACGCCAAAGAGACCCAGTACTTC
TRBV5-1	NA	NA	TRBJ1-1	CASGGIDTEAFF	TGCGCCAGCGGGGGGATAGATACTGAAGCTTTCTTT
TRBV7-8	NA	NA	TRBJ2-1	CASSLEGPIEQFF	TGTGCCAGCAGCTTAGAAGGGCCAATTGAGCAGTTCTTC
TRBV7-6	NA	TRBD2	TRBJ2-3	CASSSRTSGSGTDTQYF	TGTGCCAGCAGCTCTCGTACTAGCGGGAGTGGCACAGATACGCAGTATTTT
TRBV19	NA	TRBD1	TRBJ1-5	CASSKWTGSNQPQHF	TGTGCCAGTAGTAAATGGACAGGGAGCAATCAGCCCCAGCATTTT
TRBV9	NA	NA	TRBJ1-1	CASSVDGMGAQNTEAFF	TGTGCCAGCAGCGTAGATGGGATGGGCGCACAGAACACTGAAGCTTTCTTT
TRBV9	NA	NA	TRBJ2-3	CASSLLNTDTQYF	TGTGCCAGCAGCCTACTTAACACAGATACGCAGTATTTT
TRBV4-2	NA	TRBD2	TRBJ2-1	CASSQEGLAAYNEQFF	TGTGCCAGCAGCCAAGAGGGACTAGCGGCCTACAATGAGCAGTTCTTC
TRBV5-1	NA	TRBD1	TRBJ2-2	CASSPGTASTGELFF	TGCGCCAGCAGCCCGGGGACAGCTTCCACCGGGGAGCTGTTTTTT
TRBV5-1	NA	TRBD2	TRBJ2-1	CASSTSGYNEQFF	TGCGCCAGCAGTACTAGCGGCTACAATGAGCAGTTCTTC
TRBV29-1	NA	NA	TRBJ2-1	CSVEQLATKGHEQFF	TGCAGCGTCGAGCAGCTCGCGACCAAGGGCCATGAGCAGTTCTTC
TRBV11-2	NA	TRBD1	TRBJ2-7	CASSGQTGEPRRDEQYF	TGTGCCAGCAGCGGACAGACAGGGGAACCCCGTCGTGACGAGCAGTACTTC